This T cell receptor (beta chain) was obtained from a study of immune heterogeneity within non-small cell lung tumors. Study information: Classification of the tumors gave several squamous cell carcinomas, roughly eleven non-squamous carcinomas and 1 not otherwise specified. General study results and limits: Individual patients largely had distinct high-frequency T-cell receptor beta clonotypes from one another. The correlation between local T-cell clonality and local tumor mutational burden was positive, moderate in strength and statistically significant, with R 0.3 to 0.35. Tumor sites within a patient were found to share identical dominant CDR3 beta clonotypes, and site-unique high-frequency clones were also present.

Germline assignment: CDR1 KGHSH and CDR2 LQKENI. The CDR3 length is 14 residues. Trimming at V came to 1 base and at J to 5 bases, leaving 1 base not matched to a gene. For the TCR beta CDR3, multiplex PCR with 32 V and 13 J primers performed the amplification. TCRdb passed the multiplex PCR reads through MiXCR, listing each CDR3 protein once. The table shows 9,500 or so distinct CDR3 sequences, with about 30% occurring only once. About this clonotype itself: The antigen is unknown.

Template came from bulk tumor genomic DNA, at 600 ng per sample. Surgical sampling yielded several biopsies per primary tumor (spaced far apart). Patients with untreated, newly diagnosed non-small cell lung cancer underwent curative surgery. Material for sequencing was lung tumor tissue. This clonotype originated in a woman aged 50 to 60 with non-small cell lung cancer. The chain has TRBV18 and TRBJ2-2, with 7 bases identical to TRBD1. This CDR3 reads CASSPRQGTGELFF. CDR3 bases: TGTGCCAGCTCACCACGACAGGGAACCGGGGAGCTGTTTTTT. The full variable domain, in which reference TRBV18 and TRBJ2-2 provide the parts outside the CDR3, is NAGVMQNPRHLVRRRGQEARLRCSPMKGHSHVYWYRQLPEEGLKFMVYLQKENIIDESGMPKERFSAEFPKEGPSILRIQQVVRGDSAAYFCASSPRQGTGELFFGEGSRLTVL.